Listed below are T cell receptor beta chains from one sample, sequenced in a study of T-cell memory formation after mild COVID-19. TCRdb recomputed calls from the 5' RACE reads with MiXCR, one row per CDR3 protein. The sample lists around 340,000 distinct CDR3 sequences; approximately 15% were seen once. Material for sequencing was PBMCs or a T cell subset sorted from them (not recorded which). All receptors derive from a man younger than 30 who had mild COVID-19 (a few samples of this study predate the infection). Cell type and time point are not known. Each CDR3 is given with its conserved first and last residue. The D gene is left open where the match is weak. Expanded clones are given a class, and other clones once, few, many or no size at all.

j_call	clone_size	v_call	d_call	cdr3_aa	cdr3_nt
TRBJ2-7	NA	TRBV6-2/TRBV6-3	NA	CASSSGTLRPYEQYF	TGTGCCAGCAGTTCCGGGACACTCCGTCCGTACGAGCAGTACTTC
TRBJ2-3	many	TRBV4-2	NA	CASSQWAGADLDTQYF	TGTGCCAGCAGCCAATGGGCCGGGGCCGACTTGGATACGCAGTATTTT
TRBJ1-1	NA	TRBV7-2	NA	CASSLAPGTNTEAFF	TGTGCCAGCAGCTTAGCGCCAGGGACGAACACTGAAGCTTTCTTT
TRBJ1-2	few	TRBV2	NA	CASSAQGFGFYTF	TGTGCCAGCAGCGCACAGGGTTTTGGGTTCTACACCTTC
TRBJ2-3	few	TRBV7-3	TRBD2	CASSRTSGATDTQYF	TGTGCCAGCAGCCGGACTAGCGGGGCCACAGATACGCAGTATTTT
TRBJ1-2	NA	TRBV5-1	NA	CASRAEGYGYTF	TGCGCCAGCAGGGCGGAAGGCTATGGCTACACCTTC
TRBJ1-2	NA	TRBV20-1	TRBD1	CSARGPGTGSLYGYTF	TGCAGTGCTAGAGGGCCAGGGACAGGGAGTTTATATGGCTACACCTTC
TRBJ2-3	NA	TRBV4-2	NA	CASSQEPVGSTDTQYF	TGTGCCAGCAGCCAAGAACCGGTAGGTAGCACAGATACGCAGTATTTT
TRBJ1-2	NA	TRBV12-3/TRBV12-4	TRBD1	CASSSIPYRGLDYGYTF	TGTGCCAGCAGTTCAATCCCGTACAGGGGGCTCGACTATGGCTACACCTTC
TRBJ2-7	few	TRBV5-4	TRBD1	CASSYRDRGREQYF	TGTGCCAGCAGTTACCGGGACAGGGGGCGAGAGCAGTACTTC
TRBJ2-7	few	TRBV20-1	NA	CSAPHPGSVYEQYF	TGCAGTGCGCCCCACCCCGGGTCTGTATACGAGCAGTACTTC
TRBJ2-7	many	TRBV4-3	NA	CASSQVPGTTYEQYF	TGCGCCAGCAGCCAAGTCCCCGGGACCACCTACGAGCAGTACTTC
TRBJ1-1	few	TRBV20-1	TRBD1	CSASPRGITEAFF	TGCAGTGCTTCCCCCAGGGGGATCACTGAAGCTTTCTTT
TRBJ2-5	many	TRBV7-6	NA	CASSLGTNQETQYF	TGTGCCAGCAGCTTAGGGACAAACCAAGAGACCCAGTACTTC
TRBJ2-7	NA	TRBV13	NA	CASSHRTSYEQYF	TGTGCCAGCAGTCACCGGACGAGCTACGAGCAGTACTTC
TRBJ1-2	NA	TRBV9	NA	CASSVVYREVNYGYTF	TGTGCCAGCAGCGTAGTATACAGGGAGGTTAACTATGGCTACACCTTC
TRBJ1-4	few	TRBV25-1	NA	CASGAVDEKLFF	TGTGCCAGCGGAGCGGTTGATGAAAAACTGTTTTTT
TRBJ2-3	NA	TRBV18	NA	CASSPFSDTQYF	TGTGCCAGCTCACCATTCTCAGATACGCAGTATTTT
TRBJ2-7	few	TRBV18	NA	CASSPDAGNYEQYF	TGTGCCAGCTCACCAGACGCAGGGAACTACGAGCAGTACTTC
TRBJ1-2	few	TRBV6-5	TRBD1	CASSYSIWTGFLNGYTF	TGTGCCAGCAGTTACTCGATTTGGACAGGTTTCCTTAATGGCTACACCTTC
TRBJ2-4	NA	TRBV7-9	TRBD1	CASSLGTDLYF	TGTGCCAGCAGCTTGGGGACAGATCTGTACTTC
TRBJ2-5	few	TRBV24-1	NA	CATSDPRQEQETQYF	TGTGCCACCAGTGATCCAAGACAGGAACAAGAGACCCAGTACTTC
TRBJ2-2	few	TRBV7-9	TRBD1	CASSSTGKAGELFF	TGTGCCAGCAGCTCGACAGGGAAGGCCGGGGAGCTGTTTTTT
TRBJ1-4	NA	TRBV10-3	TRBD1	CASGQGGEKLFF	TGTGCCTCCGGACAGGGCGGTGAAAAACTGTTTTTT
TRBJ2-1	many	TRBV5-1	TRBD2	CASSFSSGGEQFF	TGCGCCAGCAGCTTCTCTAGCGGGGGGGAGCAGTTCTTC
TRBJ1-1	many	TRBV3-1	NA	CASSQEIGPMNTEAFF	TGTGCCAGCAGCCAAGAAATTGGACCCATGAACACTGAAGCTTTCTTT
TRBJ2-5	NA	TRBV29-1	NA	CSVDGRMEETQYF	TGCAGCGTTGATGGCAGGATGGAGGAGACCCAGTACTTC
TRBJ2-4	NA	TRBV20-1	NA	CSARDGGRGGDIQYF	TGCAGTGCTAGAGATGGCGGTAGGGGTGGGGACATTCAGTACTTC
TRBJ1-1	NA	TRBV5-1	TRBD1	CASSLVLGQGAFF	TGCGCCAGCAGCTTGGTGTTGGGACAGGGAGCTTTCTTT
TRBJ1-2	few	TRBV10-3	NA	CAISLGVAGYTF	TGTGCCATCAGTTTGGGAGTGGCTGGCTACACCTTC
TRBJ1-1	NA	TRBV4-1	NA	CASSQGILNTEAFF	TGCGCCAGCAGCCAAGGGATCCTGAACACTGAAGCTTTCTTT
TRBJ2-5	few	TRBV4-3	TRBD1	CASSHNPGQGKETQYF	TGCGCCAGCAGCCATAATCCGGGACAGGGTAAAGAGACCCAGTACTTC
TRBJ2-1	few	TRBV4-1	TRBD2	CASSQAAWGLADNNEQFF	TGCGCCAGCAGCCAAGCGGCTTGGGGACTAGCGGATAACAATGAGCAGTTCTTC
TRBJ2-3	NA	TRBV4-1	TRBD2	CASSQAGGRPDTQYF	TGCGCCAGCAGCCAAGCGGGGGGGCGGCCAGATACGCAGTATTTT
TRBJ2-3	NA	TRBV18	NA	CASSPGGLSDTQYF	TGTGCCAGCTCACCCGGCGGGTTATCGGATACGCAGTATTTT
TRBJ2-3	few	TRBV7-2	TRBD2	CASTYPGGGRTDTQYF	TGTGCCAGCACCTACCCGGGGGGGGGGCGAACAGATACGCAGTATTTT
TRBJ2-1	few	TRBV11-2	NA	CASRGWGQEQFF	TGTGCCAGCAGGGGCTGGGGCCAGGAGCAGTTCTTC
TRBJ1-2	few	TRBV25-1	NA	CASSESDRNGYTF	TGTGCCAGCAGTGAGTCGGATCGGAATGGCTACACCTTC
TRBJ2-7	few	TRBV12-3/TRBV12-4	NA	CASSPGSHEQYF	TGTGCCAGCAGTCCCGGGTCCCACGAGCAGTACTTC
TRBJ2-3	few	TRBV5-1	NA	CASRVRVPDTQYF	TGCGCCAGCAGAGTCAGGGTCCCAGATACGCAGTATTTT
TRBJ2-2	NA	TRBV5-1	NA	CASSLNSPSNTGELFF	TGCGCCAGCAGCTTGAACAGCCCTTCGAACACCGGGGAGCTGTTTTTT
TRBJ1-1	few	TRBV5-1	NA	CASSWRQNSDTEAFF	TGCGCCAGCAGCTGGAGACAGAATTCGGACACTGAAGCTTTCTTT
TRBJ1-1	NA	TRBV24-1	NA	CSTSDGPMGTNTEAFF	TGTTCCACCAGTGATGGGCCCATGGGCACAAACACTGAAGCTTTCTTT
TRBJ1-1	NA	TRBV6-5	NA	CASSYSGVAEAFF	TGTGCCAGCAGTTACTCGGGGGTCGCTGAAGCTTTCTTT
TRBJ2-5	many	TRBV10-2	NA	CASSVTETQYF	TGCGCCAGCAGTGTGACAGAGACCCAGTACTTC
TRBJ2-3	few	TRBV9	NA	CASSVGGSSTDTQYF	TGTGCCAGCAGCGTAGGGGGATCTAGCACAGATACGCAGTATTTT
TRBJ1-2	NA	TRBV10-3	TRBD1	CAISGGQGPGYGYTF	TGTGCCATCAGTGGGGGACAGGGGCCGGGGTATGGCTACACCTTC
TRBJ2-7	NA	TRBV29-1	TRBD1	CSVGNRGSYEQYF	TGCAGCGTTGGGAACAGGGGGAGCTACGAGCAGTACTTC
TRBJ1-1	NA	TRBV4-1	NA	CASSQPGRRGHEAFF	TGCGCCAGCAGCCAACCGGGACGGAGGGGACATGAAGCTTTCTTT